Presented here are 20 T cell receptor beta chains from one specimen sequenced in a study of blood T cells in healthy people across ages. Primers used in a second PCR of about 6 to 11 cycles were a sample-barcoded 5' primer and a J-beta primer mix. TCRdb reprocessed the 5' RACE reads with MiXCR, giving one entry per CDR3 protein. The data show hundreds of thousands of distinct CDR3 sequences, 24% seen once. The same data also went into a second study, on T cells of mothers and their children.

Sequencing used blood. Every receptor here comes from a boy aged 5-17 years in good health.

The chain recombines TRBV6-2 or TRBV6-3 with TRBJ2-7, with D unclear. Trimming left V 0 bases short and J 0 bases short, with 6 bases between. The CDR3 length is 14 residues. Germline V gene lookup returns CDR1 MNHEY and CDR2 SVGEGT. CDR3 in amino acids: CASSYSGFSYEQYF. CDR3 DNA sequence: TGTGCCAGCAGTTACTCAGGCTTCTCCTACGAGCAGTACTTC.

The J gene is TRBJ1-2, the V gene TRBV5-6, with a possible D match to TRBD1 (5 bases). CDR1 and CDR2 (germline): SGHDT, YYEEEE. Trimming removed 0 bases from V and 7 bases from J, with 16 bases in between. The CDR3 contains 15 residues. CDR3 sequence: CASSLGSAGSSGYTF. The CDR3 DNA reads TGTGCCAGCAGCTTGGGATCGGCAGGGTCGAGTGGCTACACCTTC.

In this sample, this clonotype turned up many times. The rearrangement links TRBV7-9 to TRBJ2-1; maybe TRBD2 (5 bases). This CDR3 comprises 14 residues. Trimming took 6 bases from V and 5 from J, leaving 14 bases between them. Per germline, CDR1 SEHNR and CDR2 FQNEAQ (reference sequence). As DNA, the CDR3 is TGTGCCAGCAGAATACCCCTCGGGGACAATGAGCAGTTCTTC. This encodes CASRIPLGDNEQFF. Together with reference TRBV7-9 and TRBJ2-1, the CDR3 gives the full variable domain: DTGVSQNPRHKITKRGQNVTFRCDPISEHNRLYWYRQTLGQGPEFLTYFQNEAQLEKSRLLSDRFSAERPKGSFSTLEIQRTEQGDSAMYLCASRIPLGDNEQFFGPGTRLTVL.

This clonotype has a handful of counts. The chain employs TRBV4-3 and TRBJ1-2; D is possibly TRBD1 (5 bases). This CDR3 contains 13 residues. V lost 2 bases, J lost 4 bases, and 8 bases lay in between. Germline CDR1 reads LGHNA; CDR2 reads YSLEER. The CDR3 nucleotides read TGCGCCAGCAGCCAAACCCAGGGCTATGGCTACACCTTC. Translation gives CASSQTQGYGYTF.

CDR3 in amino acids: CASSFYPGGQYEQYF. Written as DNA, the CDR3 is TGTGCCAGCAGCTTCTACCCAGGGGGTCAATACGAGCAGTACTTC. V gene TRBV7-3 combines with J gene TRBJ2-7, with TRBD1 identical over 7 bases. Germline V gene lookup returns CDR1 SGHTA and CDR2 FQGTGA. The CDR3 is 15 residues long. J lost 4 bases, V lost 3 bases, and 9 bases had no gene match.

The V gene is TRBV19, the J gene TRBJ1-5; D gene ambiguous. Germline assignment: CDR1 LNHDA and CDR2 SQIVND (reference sequence). V lost 3 bases, J lost 4 bases, and 10 bases lay in between. This CDR3 is built from 14 residues. The chain's CDR3 is CASSIVAGNQPQHF. The CDR3 DNA sequence: TGTGCCAGTAGTATTGTGGCGGGGAATCAGCCCCAGCATTTT.

V usage is TRBV14 and J usage is TRBJ2-5; possible D gene TRBD1, 6 bases. V was trimmed by 4 bases and J by 5 bases, leaving 8 bases between them. The CDR3 extends over 12 amino acids. Germline CDR1 is SGHDN and CDR2 is FVKESK. Written as DNA, the CDR3 is TGTGCCAGCAGCCGACAGGCGGAGACCCAGTACTTC. Protein sequence: CASSRQAETQYF.

The CDR3 loop reads CASSIGGYNEQFF. The CDR3 nucleotides read TGTGCCAGTAGTATAGGAGGGTACAATGAGCAGTTCTTC. This sequence joins TRBV19 and TRBJ2-1; D may be TRBD2 (5 bases). Germline V gives CDR1 LNHDA, CDR2 SQIVND (reference sequence). There are 13 residues in the CDR3. V shed 1 base and J shed 4 bases, with 5 bases lying between them.

This clonotype was detected only a few times. The J gene is TRBJ2-1, the V gene TRBV29-1, with 14 nucleotides matching TRBD2. The end of the DNA aligns better with TRBJ2-7, so the J call may be wrong. The CDR3 spans 15 residues. Germline V gene data show CDR1 as SQVTM and CDR2 as ANQGSEA. In nucleotides, the CDR3 is TGCAGCGTTGGACTAGCGGGAGGGTTAATGCACGAGCAGTACTTC. Amino acid sequence: CSVGLAGGLMHEQYF.

This clonotype was seen only a few times. The chain joins TRBV5-1 to TRBJ2-5, with D uncertain. The DNA end is a closer match to TRBJ2-7, so the J assignment may be wrong. CDR1 and CDR2 (germline): SGHRS, YFSETQ. This CDR3 region has 12 residues. This CDR3 reads CASRDPDYEQYF. The CDR3 DNA reads TGCGCCAGCAGGGACCCCGACTACGAGCAGTACTTC.

The gene calls are TRBV5-6 and TRBJ1-1; D ambiguous. The CDR3 runs 13 residues. The germline gives CDR1 SGHDT, CDR2 YYEEEE. V was clipped by 3 bases and J by 1 base, with 7 bases between them. The CDR3 loop is CASSYPGNTEAFF. The CDR3 DNA sequence: TGTGCCAGCAGCTATCCAGGGAACACTGAAGCTTTCTTT. The full variable domain, with the rest looked up from reference TRBV5-6 and TRBJ1-1, is DAGVTQSPTHLIKTRGQQVTLRCSPKSGHDTVSWYQQALGQGPQFIFQYYEEEERQRGNFPDRFSGHQFPNYSSELNVNALLLGDSALYLCASSYPGNTEAFFGQGTRLTVV.

This clonotype was seen more than once but under ten times. The chain links TRBV7-2 to TRBJ2-4; 8 nucleotides line up with TRBD1. This CDR3 comprises 16 residues. Losses at the gene ends were 5 bases for V and 0 bases for J; bases not matched to a gene: 6. The germline gives CDR1 SGHTA, CDR2 FQGNSA. This CDR3 reads CASSQGTGLAKNIQYF. DNA of the CDR3: TGTGCCAGCAGCCAGGGGACAGGTTTAGCCAAAAACATTCAGTACTTC.

This rearrangement joins TRBV4-1 to TRBJ2-7; 13 bases match TRBD2. Germline lookup yields CDR1 MGHRA and CDR2 YSYEKL. The CDR3 has 17 residues. J gave up 0 bases and V 3 bases, and 5 bases lay outside the gene matches. This CDR3 is CASSQGLAGTYSYEQYF. DNA for the CDR3: TGCGCCAGCAGCCAGGGACTAGCGGGGACGTACTCCTACGAGCAGTACTTC.

This clonotype has a count of ten or more. The junction and the germline gene differ at one end; a read error may be behind it. The chain uses TRBV28 and TRBJ1-2, with D hard to call. Germline V gene sequence: CDR1 MDHEN, CDR2 SYDVKM. This CDR3 contains 11 residues. CDR3 region: CASSKNFGYTF. The CDR3 DNA reads as TGTGCCAGCAGCAAGAACTTTGGCTACACCTTC.

V gene TRBV6-2 or TRBV6-3 combines with J gene TRBJ2-2; D is uncertain. This CDR3 is 11 amino acids long. CDR1 and CDR2 (germline): MNHEY, SVGEGT. V lost 0 bases to trimming and J lost 9 bases, with 2 bases between them. The chain's CDR3 is CASSYSRELFF. The CDR3 DNA follows: TGTGCCAGCAGTTACTCTAGGGAGCTGTTTTTT.

This clonotype was seen repeatedly, ten times or more. The chain recombines TRBV4-1 with TRBJ2-7, with 9 positions matching TRBD2. The CDR3 is made up of 15 amino acids. V shed 3 bases, J shed 2 bases, and the junction held 5 bases outside the gene matches. Germline CDR1 MGHRA, CDR2 YSYEKL. This chain's CDR3 is CASSHPSGKTYEQYF. CDR3 bases: TGCGCCAGCAGCCACCCTAGCGGGAAAACCTACGAGCAGTACTTC.

V usage is TRBV20-1 and J usage is TRBJ2-7, with D possibly TRBD1 on 5 matching bases. CDR3 length equals 13 residues. V shed 6 bases and J shed 1 base, with 13 bases lying between them. From germline, CDR1 is DFQATT and CDR2 SNEGSKA (reference sequence). CDR3 amino acids: CSAKDQGSYEQYF. CDR3 DNA: TGCAGTGCAAAGGATCAGGGATCCTACGAGCAGTACTTC.

This clonotype was seen a handful of times. The chain employs TRBV6-6 and TRBJ2-7, with D possibly matching TRBD2 (6 bases). Germline V CDR1 and CDR2: MNHNY, SVGAGI (reference sequence). The CDR3 has 14 residues. The V and J ends lost 2 bases and 2 bases respectively, with 10 bases between them. In DNA, the CDR3 is TGTGCCAGCAGTTACGGGACTCTGGCCTACGAGCAGTACTTC. Translated: CASSYGTLAYEQYF.

This clonotype was detected only a few times. This sequence joins TRBV27 and TRBJ1-5; possible D gene TRBD1, 6 bases. Trimming stripped 2 bases from V and 7 bases from J, with 15 bases between. There are 15 residues in the CDR3. CDR1 and CDR2 from the germline V gene are MNHEY and SMNVEV (reference sequence). CDR3 DNA sequence: TGTGCCAGCAGTTTAAATTGGGGGCTGAGGCAGCCCCAGCATTTT. As protein: CASSLNWGLRQPQHF.

The rearrangement joins TRBV12-3 or TRBV12-4 to TRBJ2-5; weak D call: TRBD1 (6 bases). The DNA end lines up better with TRBJ2-1; the J call may be wrong. The CDR3 loop spans 15 amino acids. The CDR3 loop is CASQIVGGVGYEQFF. CDR3 nucleotides: TGTGCCAGCCAAATTGTTGGGGGCGTTGGGTATGAGCAGTTCTTC.